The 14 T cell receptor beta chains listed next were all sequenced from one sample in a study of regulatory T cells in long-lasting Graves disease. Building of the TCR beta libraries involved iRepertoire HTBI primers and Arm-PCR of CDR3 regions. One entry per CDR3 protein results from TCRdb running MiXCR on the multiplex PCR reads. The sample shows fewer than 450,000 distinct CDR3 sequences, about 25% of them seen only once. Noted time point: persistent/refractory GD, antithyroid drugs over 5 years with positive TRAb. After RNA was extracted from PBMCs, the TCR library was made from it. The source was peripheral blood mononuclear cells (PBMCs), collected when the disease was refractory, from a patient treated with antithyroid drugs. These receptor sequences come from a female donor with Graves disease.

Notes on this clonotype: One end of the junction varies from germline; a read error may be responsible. CDR3 sequence reads: CAGSLVAGQETQYF. Here the CDR3 DNA reads TGTGCCGGCAGCTTAGTGGCAGGCCAAGAGACCCAGTACTTC. The chain recombines TRBV7-9 with TRBJ2-5; the D is unclear. CDR1 is SEHNR, CDR2 FQNEAQ, per germline (reference sequence). The CDR3 has 14 residues.

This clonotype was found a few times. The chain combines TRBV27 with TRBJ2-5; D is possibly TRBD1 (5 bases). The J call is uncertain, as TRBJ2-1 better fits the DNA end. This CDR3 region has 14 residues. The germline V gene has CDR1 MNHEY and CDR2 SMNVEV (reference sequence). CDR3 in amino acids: CASSFVQGYNEQFF. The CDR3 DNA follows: TGTGCCAGCAGTTTCGTCCAGGGTTACAATGAGCAGTTCTTC.

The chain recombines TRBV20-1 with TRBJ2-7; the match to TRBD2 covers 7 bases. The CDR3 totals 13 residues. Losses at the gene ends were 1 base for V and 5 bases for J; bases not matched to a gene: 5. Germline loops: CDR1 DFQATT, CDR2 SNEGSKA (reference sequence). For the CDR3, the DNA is TGCAGTGCTAGAGGCGGGAGTCGAAACGAGCAGTACTTC. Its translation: CSARGGSRNEQYF.

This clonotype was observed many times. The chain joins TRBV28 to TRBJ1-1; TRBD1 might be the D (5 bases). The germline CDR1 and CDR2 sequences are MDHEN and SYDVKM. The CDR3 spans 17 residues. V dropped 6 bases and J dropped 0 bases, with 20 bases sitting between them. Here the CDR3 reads CASSQRGSLPMNTEAFF. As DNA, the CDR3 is TGTGCCAGCAGCCAGCGGGGCAGCCTCCCTATGAACACTGAAGCTTTCTTT.

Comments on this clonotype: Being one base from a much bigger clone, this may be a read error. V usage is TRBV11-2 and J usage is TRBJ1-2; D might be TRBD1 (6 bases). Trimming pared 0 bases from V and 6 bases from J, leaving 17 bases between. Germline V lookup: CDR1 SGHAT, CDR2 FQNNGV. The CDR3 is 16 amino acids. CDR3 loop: CASSLEFTGTLHGYTF. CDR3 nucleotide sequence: TGTGCCAGCAGCTTAGAATTCACAGGGACCCTGCATGGCTACACCTTC.

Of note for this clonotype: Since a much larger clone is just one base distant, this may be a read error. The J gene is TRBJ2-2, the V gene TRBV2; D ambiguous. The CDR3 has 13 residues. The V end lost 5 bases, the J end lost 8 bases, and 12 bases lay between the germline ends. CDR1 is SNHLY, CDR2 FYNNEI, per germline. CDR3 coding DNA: TGTGCCAGCAGTAAAACCCTTAGAGGGGAGCTGTTTTTT. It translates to CASSKTLRGELFF. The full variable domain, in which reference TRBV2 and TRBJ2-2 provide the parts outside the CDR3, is EPEVTQTPSHQVTQMGQEVILRCVPISNHLYFYWYRQILGQKVEFLVSFYNNEISEKSEIFDDQFSVERPDGSNFTLKIRSTKLEDSAMYFCASSKTLRGELFFGEGSRLTVL.

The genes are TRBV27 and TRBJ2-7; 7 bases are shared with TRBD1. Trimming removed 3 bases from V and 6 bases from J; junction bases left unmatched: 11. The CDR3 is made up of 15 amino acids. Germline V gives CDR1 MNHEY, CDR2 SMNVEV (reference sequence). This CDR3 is CASSFSVTGWPEQYF. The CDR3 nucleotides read TGTGCCAGCAGTTTCTCAGTGACAGGGTGGCCCGAGCAGTACTTC.

The CDR3 here is CAISGALSSGSMEQYF. The CDR3 DNA sequence: TGTGCCATCAGTGGAGCACTATCTAGCGGGAGTATGGAGCAGTACTTC. The chain couples TRBV10-3 to TRBJ2-7; 10 bases are shared with TRBD2. The CDR3 is 16 residues long. Germline V gene data show CDR1 as ENHRY and CDR2 as SYGVKD. V lost 4 bases and J lost 7; bases outside the gene matches: 13.

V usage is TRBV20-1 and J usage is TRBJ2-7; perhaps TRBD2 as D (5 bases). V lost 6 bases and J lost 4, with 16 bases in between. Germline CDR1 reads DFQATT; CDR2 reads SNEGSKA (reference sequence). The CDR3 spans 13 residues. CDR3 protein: CSAISERAYEQYF. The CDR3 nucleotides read TGCAGTGCCATCAGCGAGAGGGCATACGAGCAGTACTTC.

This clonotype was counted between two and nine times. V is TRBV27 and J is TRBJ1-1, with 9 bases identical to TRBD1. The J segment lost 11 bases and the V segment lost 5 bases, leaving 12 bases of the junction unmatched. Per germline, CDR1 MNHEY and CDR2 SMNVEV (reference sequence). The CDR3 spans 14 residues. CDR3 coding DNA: TGTGCCAGCAGTCTGGGACAGGGAGGTTTCCGCGCTTTCTTT. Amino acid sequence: CASSLGQGGFRAFF.

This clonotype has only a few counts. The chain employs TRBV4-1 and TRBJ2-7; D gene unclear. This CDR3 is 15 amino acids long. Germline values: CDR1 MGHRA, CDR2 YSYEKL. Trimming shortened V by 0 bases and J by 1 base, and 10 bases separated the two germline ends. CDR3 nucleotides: TGCGCCAGCAGCCAAGATCGCTACAGTTCCTACGAGCAGTACTTC. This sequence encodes CASSQDRYSSYEQYF.

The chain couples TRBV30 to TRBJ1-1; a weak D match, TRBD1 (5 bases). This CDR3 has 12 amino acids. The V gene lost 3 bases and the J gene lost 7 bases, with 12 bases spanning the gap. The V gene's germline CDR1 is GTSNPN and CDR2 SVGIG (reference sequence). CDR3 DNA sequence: TGTGCCTGGAGGATACAGGAAAATGAAGCTTTCTTT. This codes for CAWRIQENEAFF.

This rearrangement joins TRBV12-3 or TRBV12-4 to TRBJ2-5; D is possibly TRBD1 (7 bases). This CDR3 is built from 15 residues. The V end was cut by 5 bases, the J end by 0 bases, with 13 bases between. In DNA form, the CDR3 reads TGTGCCAGCAGTCGACAGGGACTCAACCAAGAGACCCAGTACTTC. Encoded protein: CASSRQGLNQETQYF.

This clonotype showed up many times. In DNA form, the CDR3 reads TGTGCCAGCAGCTTAGAAGGGACACGTGGCGGCGGGCCCCTCCACTTT. It specifies CASSLEGTRGGGPLHF. The chain links TRBV7-2 to TRBJ1-6; D is perhaps TRBD1 (6 bases). This CDR3 contains 16 residues. Germline CDR1 is SGHTA and CDR2 is FQGNSA. V shed 1 base and J shed 13 bases, with 20 bases lying between them.